The rows below give T cell receptor beta chains drawn from one sample of a study of shared clonotypes between healthy human individuals. TCRdb's table, derived via immunoSEQ multiplex PCR, lists solely in-frame clones and lacks some. The table includes around 2,000,000 clones, 90% to 95% detected once. Specimen: naive CD4+ T cells sorted from blood. Receptor source: a man aged 18 to 29 in good health. Each CDR3 is given with its conserved first and last residue. A D gene is named only where the DNA matches it firmly. Not every row has a clone size; where given, it reads once, few, many or a size class.

j_call d_call clone_size v_call cdr3_aa cdr3_nt
TRBJ1-2 NA few TRBV19 CASSVSDNYGYTF TGTGCCAGTAGCGTCTCCGACAACTATGGCTACACCTTC
TRBJ2-1 TRBD2 NA TRBV5-1 CASSLAPLAGGRVNEQFF TGCGCCAGCAGCTTGGCCCCCTTAGCGGGGGGGCGGGTCAATGAGCAGTTCTTC
TRBJ2-7 TRBD1 NA TRBV7-8 CASSQRTGGYEQYF TGTGCCAGCAGCCAAAGGACAGGGGGCTACGAGCAGTACTTC
TRBJ2-7 NA NA TRBV10-1 CASSPGRAYEQYF TGCGCCAGCAGCCCGGGACGGGCCTACGAGCAGTACTTC
TRBJ2-7 NA NA TRBV5-1 CASSLGVGPYEQYF TGCGCCAGCAGCTTGGGGGTAGGGCCCTACGAGCAGTACTTC
TRBJ1-2 TRBD1 NA TRBV28 CASIHRGNYGYTF TGTGCCAGCATCCACAGGGGCAACTATGGCTACACCTTC
TRBJ1-2 NA NA TRBV5-6 CASSSRQSNYGYTF TGTGCCAGCAGCTCCCGACAGAGTAACTATGGCTACACCTTC
TRBJ1-6 NA NA TRBV30 CAWSVFPLGNSPLHF TGTGCCTGGAGTGTTTTTCCCCTGGGGAATTCACCCCTCCACTTT
TRBJ2-1 TRBD2 NA TRBV5-8 CASSQGLADYNEQFF TGTGCCAGCAGCCAGGGACTAGCGGATTACAATGAGCAGTTCTTC
TRBJ1-1 TRBD1 NA TRBV27 CASRNRGLNTEAFF TGTGCCAGCCGCAACAGGGGACTGAACACTGAAGCTTTCTTT
TRBJ2-5 TRBD1 NA TRBV7-9 CASSSFDRGETQYF TGTGCCAGCAGCTCATTTGACAGGGGTGAGACCCAGTACTTC
TRBJ2-4 TRBD2 NA TRBV6-5 CASSFGGGKAKNIQYF TGTGCCAGCAGTTTCGGGGGAGGGAAAGCCAAAAACATTCAGTACTTC
TRBJ2-5 NA NA TRBV5-5 CASSPRVRDQETQYF TGTGCCAGCAGCCCCAGGGTGAGGGACCAAGAGACCCAGTACTTC
TRBJ2-5 NA NA TRBV6-5 CASNWGDKRTQYF TGTGCCAGCAATTGGGGGGACAAGAGAACCCAGTACTTC
TRBJ2-7 NA NA TRBV11-3 CASSLNFHNEQYF TGTGCCAGCAGCTTAAACTTCCACAACGAGCAGTACTTC
TRBJ1-4 NA NA TRBV9 CASSVDAAGGEKLFF TGTGCCAGCAGCGTAGACGCAGCCGGAGGTGAAAAACTGTTTTTT
TRBJ2-5 TRBD1 NA TRBV18 CASSPRGQGALTQYF TGTGCCAGCTCACCACGGGGACAGGGAGCGTTGACCCAGTACTTC
TRBJ1-5 NA NA TRBV7-6 CASSLVGEPQHF TGTGCCAGCAGCTTAGTGGGTGAACCCCAGCATTTT
TRBJ2-7 NA NA TRBV21-1 CASSKVRGALAENSYEQYF TGTGCCAGCAGCAAAGTCAGGGGGGCCCTAGCGGAAAACTCCTACGAGCAGTACTTC
TRBJ2-3 NA NA TRBV30 CASSSGPKTDTQYF TGTGCCTCCTCCTCGGGACCGAAGACAGATACGCAGTATTTT
TRBJ2-7 NA NA TRBV19 CASSIDGQTYEQYF TGTGCCAGTAGTATAGACGGACAGACCTACGAGCAGTACTTC
TRBJ2-7 NA NA TRBV9 CASSSGSYEQYF TGTGCCAGCAGCTCCGGCAGTTACGAGCAGTACTTC
TRBJ2-1 TRBD2 once TRBV5-6 CASSVTSGSYNEQFF TGTGCCAGCAGCGTGACTAGCGGGAGTTACAATGAGCAGTTCTTC
TRBJ2-1 NA NA TRBV7-8 CASSVRAGSSGDEQFF TGTGCCAGCAGCGTTAGGGCGGGGAGCAGTGGGGATGAGCAGTTCTTC
TRBJ2-7 NA NA TRBV7-2 CASSSGLSWQYF TGTGCCAGCAGCTCCGGACTGAGTTGGCAGTACTTC
TRBJ2-7 NA NA TRBV21-1 CASSKDRQSSYEQYF TGTGCCAGCAGCAAAGATCGGCAGTCCTCCTACGAGCAGTACTTC
TRBJ2-7 TRBD1 NA TRBV5-4 CASSSGTGEWYEQYF TGTGCCAGCAGCTCGGGGACAGGGGAATGGTACGAGCAGTACTTC
TRBJ2-7 TRBD2 NA TRBV6-5 CASRSGLAGHYEQYF TGTGCCAGCAGATCCGGACTAGCGGGACACTACGAGCAGTACTTC
TRBJ1-2 NA NA TRBV6-5 CASSYSTGPYGYAF TGTGCCAGCAGTTACTCAACAGGGCCCTATGGCTACGCCTTC
TRBJ2-7 NA NA TRBV5-1 CASSRNGGSEQYF TGCGCCAGCAGCCGTAACGGGGGAAGCGAGCAGTACTTC
TRBJ2-7 NA NA TRBV2 CASSVEATAYEQYF TGTGCCAGCAGTGTAGAGGCGACCGCGTACGAGCAGTACTTC
TRBJ2-3 TRBD1 NA TRBV30 CAWKGDRAYTDTQYF TGTGCCTGGAAAGGGGACAGGGCTTACACAGATACGCAGTATTTT
TRBJ1-4 TRBD1 NA TRBV2 CASSETGINEKLFF TGTGCCAGCAGTGAGACAGGGATTAATGAAAAACTGTTTTTT
TRBJ2-7 NA NA TRBV27 CASSFRESYEQYF TGTGCCAGCAGTTTCAGGGAGTCCTACGAGCAGTACTTC
TRBJ2-3 NA NA TRBV19 CASSMVRDPTQYF TGTGCCAGTAGTATGGTCCGGGACCCTACGCAGTATTTT
TRBJ2-7 NA NA TRBV10-3 CAISGEGYEQYF TGTGCCATCAGTGGGGAAGGCTACGAGCAGTACTTC
TRBJ2-1 NA once TRBV30 CAWSSQKRWEQFF TGTGCCTGGAGCTCCCAGAAGCGATGGGAGCAGTTCTTC